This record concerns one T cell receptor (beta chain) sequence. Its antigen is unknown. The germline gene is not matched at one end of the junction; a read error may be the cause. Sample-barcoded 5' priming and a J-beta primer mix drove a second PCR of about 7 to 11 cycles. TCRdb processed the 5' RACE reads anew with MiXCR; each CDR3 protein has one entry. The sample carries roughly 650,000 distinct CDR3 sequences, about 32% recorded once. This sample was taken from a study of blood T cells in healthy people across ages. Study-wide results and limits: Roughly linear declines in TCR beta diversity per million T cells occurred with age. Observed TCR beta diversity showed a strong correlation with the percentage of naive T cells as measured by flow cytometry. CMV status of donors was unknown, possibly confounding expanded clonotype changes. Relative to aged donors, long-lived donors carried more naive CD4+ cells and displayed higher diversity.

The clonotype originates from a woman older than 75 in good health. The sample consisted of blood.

The CDR3 bases are TGTGTCAGCAGTTTCCCTAGCGGGGGTGCAGATACGCAGTATTTT. Residues: CVSSFPSGGADTQYF. The chain employs TRBV12-3 or TRBV12-4 and TRBJ2-3; 10 positions match TRBD2. This CDR3 region has 15 residues.